What follows is one T cell receptor beta chain and its context. Its antigen is undetermined. The data originate from a study of T cells in Graves' hyperthyroidism and ophthalmopathy. Study-level information: Peripheral blood was collected at initial diagnosis, before any treatment. Findings and caveats of the study: Researchers report that a 13 V-J model separated ophthalmopathy from stable hyperthyroidism. For ophthalmopathy, model prediction preceded onset by a median about six months.

RNA transcripts provided the source from which TCR beta CDR3 regions were amplified. The HTBI primer set drove a first-round RT-PCR of the TCR CDR3. TCRdb recomputed calls from the multiplex PCR reads with MiXCR, one row per CDR3 protein. The profile shows hundreds of thousands of distinct CDR3 sequences, around 17% of them singletons. Calling Graves' hyperthyroidism stable meant ophthalmopathy did not progress within 18 months. In germline, CDR1 is SGHDN, CDR2 FVKESK. Trimming shortened V by 5 bases and J by 4 bases, and 19 bases separated the two germline ends. The CDR3 is 16 residues long. The sequenced sample was blood. This receptor was taken from a woman under 30 with Graves' hyperthyroidism. The chain joins TRBV14 to TRBJ2-3, with TRBD2 as a possible D gene (6 bases). In DNA form, the CDR3 reads TGTGCCAGCAGCTCTAAACTAGCCATAGTCGCAGATACGCAGTATTTT. This sequence encodes CASSSKLAIVADTQYF.